One and the same sample provided the 14 T cell receptor beta chains below, sequenced in a study of shared clonotypes between healthy human individuals. The repertoire was sequenced with immunoSEQ multiplex PCR; TCRdb's copy has only in-frame clones and lacks some. Of roughly 400,000 clones detected, approximately 97% appear once; the ten largest clones hold approximately 0.3%. Sequenced input: memory CD8+ T cells sorted from blood. Subset described: CD45RO+ cells pooled with CCR7-negative TemRA cells. These receptors were obtained from a man aged 25-45 years in good health.

This clone was observed a single time. The J gene is TRBJ1-3, the V gene TRBV13; 8 bases agree with TRBD1. This CDR3 spans 19 amino acids. Losses at the gene ends were 4 bases for V and 2 bases for J; bases not matched to a gene: 16. CDR1 PRHDT and CDR2 FYEKMQ come from the germline V gene (reference sequence). The CDR3 sequence is CASSSAGTGPHPPGNTIYF. The CDR3 region has the DNA TGTGCCAGCAGCTCAGCCGGGACAGGCCCACATCCTCCTGGAAACACCATATATTTT.

This chain links TRBV28 with TRBJ2-7; 8 bases agree with TRBD1. Trimming removed 3 bases from V and 1 base from J; junction bases left unmatched: 8. CDR1 and CDR2 from the germline V gene are MDHEN and SYDVKM. The CDR3 length is 16 residues. CDR3 DNA sequence: TGTGCCAGCAGTTTTAACCGGTGGACAGGGTCCTACGAGCAGTACTTC. It yields the protein CASSFNRWTGSYEQYF.

This clone has more than one count but fewer than ten. This sequence joins TRBV4-2 and TRBJ1-5, with D unclear. The length of the CDR3 is 13 residues. Germline assignment: CDR1 LGHNA and CDR2 YNFKEQ. The V and J ends lost 1 base and 3 bases respectively, with 4 bases between them. The CDR3 spells CASSQGHNQPQHF. The CDR3 coding sequence is TGTGCCAGCAGCCAAGGACACAATCAGCCCCAGCATTTT.

J is TRBJ2-5 and V is TRBV6-5, with unresolved D. CDR3 length equals 13 residues. Germline loops: CDR1 MNHEY, CDR2 SVGAGI. The ends were cut back, 1 base at V and 3 bases at J, with 6 bases in the middle. In DNA, the CDR3 is TGTGCCAGCAGTTACTGGTCGGAAGAGACCCAGTACTTC. Encoded protein: CASSYWSEETQYF.

The chain carries TRBV5-4 and TRBJ1-2, with D perhaps TRBD1 (6 bases). V lost 0 bases to trimming and J lost 6 bases, with 15 bases between them. Looked up from germline, CDR1 is SGHNT and CDR2 is YYREEE (reference sequence). This CDR3 is built from 15 residues. This CDR3 is CASSLAVGGADGYTF. The CDR3 nucleotides read TGTGCCAGCAGCTTGGCCGTGGGGGGCGCGGATGGCTACACCTTC.

The chain has TRBV7-6 and TRBJ2-1; 8 positions match TRBD1. Trimming at V came to 5 bases and at J to 4 bases, leaving 16 bases not matched to a gene. The germline CDR1 and CDR2 sequences are SGHVS and FNYEAQ. The CDR3 runs 18 residues. The CDR3, as DNA: TGTGCCAGCAGCCCCTCCAGGGTTGGACAGGGAGTATACAATGAGCAGTTCTTC. This gives the protein CASSPSRVGQGVYNEQFF.

V and J are TRBV19 and TRBJ1-2; the match to TRBD1 covers 7 bases. The CDR3 runs 15 residues. Germline assignment: CDR1 LNHDA and CDR2 SQIVND (reference sequence). V lost 3 bases to trimming and J lost 4 bases; unmatched junction nucleotides: 8. Here the CDR3 reads CASSISTGSSYGYTF. The CDR3 region has the DNA TGTGCCAGTAGTATTTCGACAGGGTCGAGCTATGGCTACACCTTC. Looking up the rest from reference TRBV19 and TRBJ1-2 gives the full variable domain: DGGITQSPKYLFRKEGQNVTLSCEQNLNHDAMYWYRQDPGQGLRLIYYSQIVNDFQKGDIAEGYSVSREKKESFPLTVTSAQKNPTAFYLCASSISTGSSYGYTFGSGTRLTVV.

The V and J genes are TRBV2 and TRBJ1-3, with a tentative D call TRBD1 (5 bases). The CDR3 is 15 residues long. Germline V gene sequence: CDR1 SNHLY, CDR2 FYNNEI. V lost 7 bases to trimming and J lost 0 bases, with 13 bases between them. This CDR3 is CASKTGTISGNTIYF. The CDR3 DNA follows: TGTGCCAGCAAAACAGGTACCATCTCTGGAAACACCATATATTTT.

This clone showed up just once. The junction does not match germline at one end; this may be a read error. The CDR3 protein is CASRGTGRTVGGELVF. The CDR3 DNA reads as TGTGCCTCGAGGGGCACAGGGCGGACAGTGGGCGGGGAGCTGGTTTTT. This chain uses TRBV10-3 with TRBJ2-2; D is possibly TRBD1 or TRBD2 (6 bases each). The V gene's germline CDR1 is ENHRY and CDR2 SYGVKD. The length of the CDR3 is 16 residues.

The chain uses TRBV10-1 and TRBJ2-1, with 8 bases that match TRBD2. This CDR3 region has 14 residues. CDR1 is WNHNN, CDR2 SYGVQD, per germline (reference sequence). Losses at the gene ends were 6 bases for V and 3 bases for J; bases not matched to a gene: 4. CDR3 sequence (DNA): TGCGCCAGCAGCCCCGGGACTAGCTACAATGAGCAGTTCTTC. Translating it yields CASSPGTSYNEQFF.

This clone was counted only a few times. This sequence joins TRBV10-3 and TRBJ1-2; D remains ambiguous. Per germline, CDR1 ENHRY and CDR2 SYGVKD. The CDR3 is 12 amino acids. V was pared by 2 bases and J by 5 bases, with 6 bases between. The CDR3 bases are TGTGCCATCAGTGAGGGGGAATATGGCTACACCTTC. Translated, it gives CAISEGEYGYTF.

This chain joins TRBV29-1 and TRBJ2-5; the D is unclear. Trimming took off 4 bases at V and 4 bases at J, with 4 bases between the two ends. Germline V CDR1 and CDR2: SQVTM, ANQGSEA. The CDR3 is 10 amino acids. The CDR3: CSVGRETQYF. The CDR3, as DNA: TGCAGCGTTGGGCGAGAGACCCAGTACTTC.

The chain combines TRBV11-2 with TRBJ1-1; tentative D call: TRBD1 (6 bases). Per germline, CDR1 SGHAT and CDR2 FQNNGV. The V gene lost 5 bases and the J gene lost 8 bases, with 12 bases spanning the gap. The CDR3 extends over 12 amino acids. The DNA for the CDR3 is TGTGCCAGCAGCCACAGGGCCCCAGAAGCTTTCTTT. It yields the protein CASSHRAPEAFF. Based on the CDR3 plus reference TRBV11-2 and TRBJ1-1, the full variable domain is EAGVAQSPRYKIIEKRQSVAFWCNPISGHATLYWYQQILGQGPKLLIQFQNNGVVDDSQLPKDRFSAERLKGVDSTLKIQPAKLEDSAVYLCASSHRAPEAFFGQGTRLTVV.

The V and J genes are TRBV5-5 and TRBJ1-5; 11 bases match TRBD1. This CDR3 has 16 residues. V dropped 4 bases and J dropped 0; count of bases not matched to a gene: 3. Germline loops: CDR1 SGHKS, CDR2 YYEKEE (reference sequence). CDR3 in DNA: TGTGCCAGCAGCCGAGGACAGGGGGCTAGCAATCAGCCCCAGCATTTT. Translated, it gives CASSRGQGASNQPQHF.